A single count supports the clone carrying this TCR beta chain. What it recognizes is unknown. At one end, the junction sequence differs from germline, possibly due to a read error. The sample is drawn from a study of a mutant IDH1 vaccine in newly diagnosed glioma. Study-wide background: The treated group averaged 40.4 years old and was around 60% male, roughly 38% female. Radiotherapy, temozolomide, or both had been given previously, and both were given to most.

The CDR3 has 12 amino acids. From germline, CDR1 is SGHTA and CDR2 FQGNSA. Findings of the study overall: Shifts in the top peripheral T cell clonotypes seemed unrelated to pseudoprogression.

The repertoire was sequenced with immunoSEQ multiplex PCR; TCRdb's copy has only in-frame clones and lacks some. Of fewer than 100,000 clones in the sample, approximately 90% were seen once. Time point denoted: baseline, week 1 (first vaccination visit). Documented treatment: pre-vaccination baseline after standard-of-care therapy. The chain employs TRBV7-2 and TRBJ1-2; D is unresolved. This TCR came from a woman aged 50 to 60 with glioma. Sequenced material: PBMCs, taken from a glioma patient treated with radiotherapy, temozolomide or both. Here the CDR3 DNA reads TGTGCCAGCAGCTTAATAAACTCTGGCTACACCTTC. Translated, it gives CASSLINSGYTF.